The subject of this entry is one TCR beta chain. The junction shows a germline mismatch at one end, possibly a read error. The data are from a study of CD8+ T cells in alopecia areata. RNA was isolated and reverse transcribed to cDNA, the sequencing template. Clones were read by immunoSEQ multiplex PCR, and TCRdb kept only the in-frame ones, dropping some. Among roughly 250,000 clones, about three fifths were seen once, and the ten largest hold 0.75% to 0.95%. Treatment given: oral pan-JAK inhibitor, 5-10 mg twice daily. Alopecia areata patients provided lesional scalp punch biopsies and peripheral blood. The sequence was obtained from a human donor with alopecia areata. The starting material was CD4+ T cells sorted from blood, obtained between weeks 51 and 54, from a patient treated with tofacitinib.

This chain's CDR3 is CASSLAYRTGELFF. As DNA, the CDR3 is TGTGCTAGCAGCTTAGCCTATCGGACCGGGGAGCTGTTTTTT. The J gene is TRBJ2-2, the V gene TRBV7-7; no definite D call. The CDR3 is made up of 14 amino acids. The germline CDR1 and CDR2 sequences are SSHAT and FNYEAQ (reference sequence).